This T cell receptor (beta chain) was sequenced for a study of cytomegalovirus exposure and HLA in healthy donors. This clone appeared a few times. What it binds is unknown. There are 17 residues in the CDR3. Germline assignment: CDR1 MGHRA and CDR2 YSYEKL. Trimming removed 4 bases from V and 2 bases from J; junction bases left unmatched: 12. 60 Vbeta and 13 Jbeta primers were used in PCR. Measured with immunoSEQ multiplex PCR; TCRdb has only the in-frame clones, and not every one. The table records roughly 99,000 clones, under 80% of them present only once. Study observations and caveats: TCR beta V segments were, for the most part, productive about 90% or about 30% of the time in an earlier analysis.

The TCR originated in a woman in her forties in good health and CMV-seropositive. The chain uses TRBV4-1 and TRBJ2-7, with TRBD2 matching 9 bases. Material: PBMCs. The CDR3 reads CASSRIGSGGSPYEQYF. For the CDR3, the DNA is TGCGCCAGCAGCCGAATCGGTAGCGGGGGTTCCCCCTACGAGCAGTACTTC.